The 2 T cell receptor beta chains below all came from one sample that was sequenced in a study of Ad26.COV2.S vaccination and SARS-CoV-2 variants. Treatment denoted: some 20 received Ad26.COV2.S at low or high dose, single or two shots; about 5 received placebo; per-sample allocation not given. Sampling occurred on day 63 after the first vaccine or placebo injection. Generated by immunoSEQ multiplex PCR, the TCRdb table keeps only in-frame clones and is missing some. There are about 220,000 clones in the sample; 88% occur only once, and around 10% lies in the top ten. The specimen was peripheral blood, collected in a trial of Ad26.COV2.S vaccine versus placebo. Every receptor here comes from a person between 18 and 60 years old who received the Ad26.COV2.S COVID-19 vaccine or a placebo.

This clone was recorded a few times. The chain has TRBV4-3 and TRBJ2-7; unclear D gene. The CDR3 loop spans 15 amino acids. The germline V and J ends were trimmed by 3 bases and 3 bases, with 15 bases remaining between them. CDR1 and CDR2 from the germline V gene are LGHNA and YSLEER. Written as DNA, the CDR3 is TGCGCCAGCAGCCAGGCTCCGGGTGGGCGCTACGAGCAGTACTTC. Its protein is CASSQAPGGRYEQYF.

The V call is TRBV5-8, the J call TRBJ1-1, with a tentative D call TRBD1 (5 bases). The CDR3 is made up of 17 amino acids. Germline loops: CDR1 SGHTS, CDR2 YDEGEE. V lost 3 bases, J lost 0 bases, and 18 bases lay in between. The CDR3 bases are TGTGCCAGCAGCTCGGACCGGGACGGATACATGAACACTGAAGCTTTCTTT. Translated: CASSSDRDGYMNTEAFF.